This passage covers 27 T cell receptor beta chains from one sample sequenced in a study of cytomegalovirus exposure and HLA in healthy donors. Researchers ran the PCR with 60 Vbeta and 13 Jbeta primers. TCRdb's copy holds only in-frame clones and misses some; the assay was immunoSEQ multiplex PCR. The listing contains approximately 140,000 clones. Sequenced material: PBMCs. The receptors stem from a woman between 40 and 55 years old in good health and CMV-seronegative.

The chain has TRBV6-5 and TRBJ1-1, with D unclear. Looked up from germline, CDR1 is MNHEY and CDR2 is SVGAGI. V lost 0 bases, J lost 0 bases, and 8 bases lay in between. The CDR3 loop spans 15 amino acids. CDR3 DNA: TGTGCCAGCAGTTACTCTTCCGCGGTGAACACTGAAGCTTTCTTT. Translated, it gives CASSYSSAVNTEAFF.

This chain joins TRBV4-3 and TRBJ2-7; D gene unclear. Germline V CDR1 and CDR2: LGHNA, YSLEER. V lost 1 base, J lost 2 bases, and 12 bases lay in between. The CDR3 contains 15 residues. The CDR3 DNA reads TGCGCCAGCAGCCAAGGATTAGACTTCACCTACGAGCAGTACTTC. Translated: CASSQGLDFTYEQYF.

The chain links TRBV19 to TRBJ1-2; TRBD1 agrees at 11 bases. CDR3 size: 16 residues. CDR1 is LNHDA and CDR2 is SQIVND in the germline V gene (reference sequence). The trim removed 4 bases at V and 4 bases at J, leaving 8 bases unmatched. This chain's CDR3 is CASSTPRTGGVYGYTF. The CDR3 DNA reads as TGTGCCAGTAGTACCCCCAGGACAGGGGGCGTCTATGGCTACACCTTC.

The V call is TRBV10-3, the J call TRBJ1-5; D perhaps matches TRBD1 (5 bases). This CDR3 contains 12 residues. Per the germline V gene, CDR1 is ENHRY and CDR2 is SYGVKD. V lost 3 bases, J lost 12 bases, and 12 bases lay in between. The CDR3 DNA reads TGTGCCATCAGTGAATCTAGGGGCGGCCAGCATTTT. Protein product: CAISESRGGQHF.

The genes are TRBV11-2 and TRBJ2-5; the D is unclear. This CDR3 is built from 11 residues. V was cut by 7 bases and J by 1 base, with 4 bases left in between. Germline-derived CDR1 and CDR2 are SGHAT and FQNNGV. The CDR3 nucleotides are TGTGCCAGCACCATCCAAGAGACCCAGTACTTC. Amino acids: CASTIQETQYF. Variable domain in full (rest from reference TRBV11-2 and TRBJ2-5): EAGVAQSPRYKIIEKRQSVAFWCNPISGHATLYWYQQILGQGPKLLIQFQNNGVVDDSQLPKDRFSAERLKGVDSTLKIQPAKLEDSAVYLCASTIQETQYFGPGTRLLVL.

The V and J genes are TRBV6-1 and TRBJ1-5; TRBD1 agrees at 10 bases. Germline trimming cut 8 bases from V and 2 bases from J; bases unmatched to any gene: 0. The length of the CDR3 is 13 residues. Germline values: CDR1 MNHNS, CDR2 SASEGT. The CDR3 DNA is TGTGCCAGCGGGACAGGGGGCAATCAGCCCCAGCATTTT. Translated: CASGTGGNQPQHF.

The chain links TRBV5-1 to TRBJ1-1, with D maybe TRBD1 (5 bases). Trimming took 1 base from V and 3 from J, leaving 10 bases between them. The germline V gene encodes CDR1 SGHRS and CDR2 YFSETQ. This CDR3 region has 14 residues. The CDR3 sequence: CASSLTGLDTEAFF. CDR3 DNA: TGCGCCAGCAGCTTGACAGGATTGGACACTGAAGCTTTCTTT.

V is TRBV7-3 and J is TRBJ2-3, with 8 positions matching TRBD2. The CDR3 runs 15 residues. The germline CDR1 and CDR2 sequences are SGHTA and FQGTGA. The ends lost 5 bases at V and 4 bases at J; junction bases unmatched: 8. CDR3: CASSPGGASADTQYF. CDR3 nucleotides: TGTGCCAGCAGCCCGGGGGGGGCCTCGGCAGATACGCAGTATTTT.

This chain uses TRBV9 with TRBJ2-7, with 7 nucleotides matching TRBD1. The CDR3 extends over 15 amino acids. Germline-derived CDR1 and CDR2 are SGDLS and YYNGEE. V gave up 2 bases and J gave up 7 bases; unmatched junction bases: 12. The CDR3 DNA is TGTGCCAGCAGCGTGGGGTCGGGACAGACACTTGAGCAGTACTTC. Encoded protein: CASSVGSGQTLEQYF. Variable domain in full (rest from reference TRBV9 and TRBJ2-7): DSGVTQTPKHLITATGQRVTLRCSPRSGDLSVYWYQQSLDQGLQFLIQYYNGEERAKGNILERFSAQQFPDLHSELNLSSLELGDSALYFCASSVGSGQTLEQYFGPGTRLTVT.

DNA of the CDR3: TGTGCCAGCAGTGTTACTAGCGGGGGGGCGCGGGAGACCCAGTACTTC. Translated: CASSVTSGGARETQYF. The chain links TRBV2 to TRBJ2-5; 13 nucleotides align to TRBD2. CDR1 and CDR2 from the germline V gene are SNHLY and FYNNEI. The length of the CDR3 is 16 residues. With V trimmed by 4 bases and J by 5 bases, 7 bases remained unmatched.

This chain uses TRBV7-2 with TRBJ2-1; D is perhaps TRBD2 (6 bases). The CDR3 is 13 residues long. Trimming removed 3 bases at V and 12 bases at J, with 15 bases between. The germline gives CDR1 SGHTA, CDR2 FQGNSA. CDR3 nucleotides: TGTGCCAGCAGCTTGGACTATGGGGAAATGCAGTTCTTC. Residues: CASSLDYGEMQFF. Together with reference TRBV7-2 and TRBJ2-1, the CDR3 gives the full variable domain: GAGVSQSPSNKVTEKGKDVELRCDPISGHTALYWYRQSLGQGLEFLIYFQGNSAPDKSGLPSDRFSAERTGGSVSTLTIQRTQQEDSAVYLCASSLDYGEMQFFGPGTRLTVL.

The J gene is TRBJ1-5, the V gene TRBV5-5; 7 bases are a match to TRBD1. The CDR3 has 14 amino acids. Looked up from germline, CDR1 is SGHKS and CDR2 is YYEKEE (reference sequence). Trimming at V came to 3 bases and at J to 6 bases, leaving 6 bases not matched to a gene. CDR3 DNA: TGTGCCAGCAGCTCTGACAGGGCCAGTCAGCCCCAGCATTTT. This sequence encodes CASSSDRASQPQHF.

This rearrangement joins TRBV2 to TRBJ1-2, with unresolved D. CDR1 is SNHLY, CDR2 FYNNEI, per germline. Trimming removed 8 bases from V and 8 bases from J, with 12 bases in between. The CDR3 covers 11 residues. The CDR3 bases are TGTGCCAGCGGAGGGCAAGAAGGCTACACCTTC. Residues: CASGGQEGYTF.

The chain couples TRBV6-6 to TRBJ1-2, with TRBD1 identical over 9 bases. CDR3 length: 13 amino acids. From germline, CDR1 is MNHNY and CDR2 SVGAGI (reference sequence). The V gene end was trimmed by 7 bases and the J gene end by 8 bases; junction bases not matched to a gene: 8. This chain's CDR3 is CASNTDRGGGYTF. CDR3 in DNA: TGTGCCAGCAATACGGACAGGGGAGGGGGCTACACCTTC.

This chain connects TRBV5-1 to TRBJ2-1; 8 nucleotides match TRBD2. The V gene's germline CDR1 is SGHRS and CDR2 YFSETQ. The CDR3 length is 18 residues. Trimming cost V 0 bases and J 0 bases; bases outside gene matches: 8. The CDR3, as DNA: TGCGCCAGCAGCTTGGTCCCGGGGCGGGGGGCCTCCTACAATGAGCAGTTCTTC. Translation gives CASSLVPGRGASYNEQFF.

CDR3 loop: CATLFLNTGELFF. CDR3 sequence (DNA): TGTGCCACCCTCTTTTTGAACACCGGGGAGCTGTTTTTT. The chain recombines TRBV5-4 with TRBJ2-2; D is undetermined. V was clipped by 9 bases and J by 1 base, with 10 bases between them. CDR3 length: 13 amino acids. The germline V gene has CDR1 SGHNT and CDR2 YYREEE (reference sequence).

As DNA, the CDR3 is TGCGCCAGCAGCCAAGACAGGGGGGTGATTGCGAACACTGAAGCTTTCTTT. It translates to CASSQDRGVIANTEAFF. The J gene is TRBJ1-1, the V gene TRBV4-1; 7 bases are a match to TRBD1. Losses at the gene ends were 0 bases for V and 1 base for J; bases not matched to a gene: 8. CDR1 and CDR2 from the germline V gene are MGHRA and YSYEKL. CDR3 length: 17 amino acids.

CDR3 sequence (DNA): TGTGCCAGCAGTTACGACAGGGGCAATCAGCCCCAGCATTTT. Its protein is CASSYDRGNQPQHF. The rearrangement joins TRBV5-8 to TRBJ1-5; 7 bases are shared with TRBD1. Per the germline V gene, CDR1 is SGHTS and CDR2 is YDEGEE. With V trimmed by 5 bases and J by 2 bases, 4 bases remained unmatched. This CDR3 contains 14 residues.

This sequence joins TRBV7-3 and TRBJ1-1; D remains ambiguous. V lost 5 bases and J 0 bases, leaving 10 bases between the germline ends. The CDR3 consists of 14 residues. Per germline, CDR1 SGHTA and CDR2 FQGTGA. For the CDR3, the DNA is TGTGCCAGCAGCCAAAACGCTATGAACACTGAAGCTTTCTTT. Translating it yields CASSQNAMNTEAFF.

The genes are TRBV7-9 and TRBJ1-1; D might be TRBD1 (6 bases). V shed 5 bases and J shed 1 base, with 14 bases lying between them. The CDR3 is 15 amino acids. The V gene's germline CDR1 is SEHNR and CDR2 FQNEAQ (reference sequence). This CDR3 is CASSPRAGENTEAFF. CDR3 in DNA: TGTGCCAGCAGCCCGAGGGCAGGGGAGAACACTGAAGCTTTCTTT. The complete variable domain, with remaining parts taken from reference TRBV7-9 and TRBJ1-1, reads DTGVSQNPRHKITKRGQNVTFRCDPISEHNRLYWYRQTLGQGPEFLTYFQNEAQLEKSRLLSDRFSAERPKGSFSTLEIQRTEQGDSAMYLCASSPRAGENTEAFFGQGTRLTVV.

The chain is built from TRBV19 and TRBJ1-1, with a possible D match to TRBD1 (6 bases). The ends were cut back, 0 bases at V and 4 bases at J, with 12 bases in the middle. This CDR3 spans 15 amino acids. Germline CDR1 is LNHDA and CDR2 is SQIVND (reference sequence). The CDR3 loop is CASSIDRNRVTEAFF. The CDR3 DNA reads as TGTGCCAGTAGTATAGATCGGAACAGGGTCACTGAAGCTTTCTTT.

The chain couples TRBV9 to TRBJ1-6, with D maybe TRBD1 (5 bases). This CDR3 is built from 16 residues. CDR1 is SGDLS and CDR2 is YYNGEE in the germline V gene. V shed 1 base and J shed 6 bases, with 14 bases lying between them. The CDR3 protein is CASSVISPQGNSPLHF. The DNA of the CDR3 is TGTGCCAGCAGCGTAATAAGCCCCCAGGGTAATTCACCCCTCCACTTT.

The chain has TRBV5-1 and TRBJ2-2; D gene uncertain. CDR1 and CDR2 from the germline V gene are SGHRS and YFSETQ. CDR3 length: 15 residues. Trimming removed 0 bases at V and 5 bases at J, with 11 bases between. For the CDR3, the DNA is TGCGCCAGCAGCTTGGGACGGGTTGGAACCGGGGAGCTGTTTTTT. This codes for CASSLGRVGTGELFF.

The chain has TRBV6-4 and TRBJ2-1; a weak D match, TRBD2 (6 bases). This CDR3 comprises 16 residues. Germline loops: CDR1 MRHNA, CDR2 SNTAGT. V was cut by 6 bases and J by 8 bases, with 23 bases left in between. CDR3 in amino acids: CASSESRAAGSHEQFF. The DNA for the CDR3 is TGTGCCAGCAGCGAGAGCCGGGCCGCGGGAAGCCATGAGCAGTTCTTC.

The chain links TRBV7-9 to TRBJ1-1; tentative D call: TRBD1 (6 bases). This CDR3 spans 14 amino acids. Germline assignment: CDR1 SEHNR and CDR2 FQNEAQ (reference sequence). V was clipped by 2 bases and J by 4 bases, with 11 bases between them. CDR3 amino acids: CASSLTQGTTEAFF. The CDR3 DNA reads as TGTGCCAGCAGCTTAACGCAGGGGACCACTGAAGCTTTCTTT.

The chain carries TRBV19 and TRBJ2-5; 8 nucleotides agree with TRBD2. This CDR3 has 13 residues. The germline gives CDR1 LNHDA, CDR2 SQIVND (reference sequence). The J segment lost 2 bases and the V segment lost 6 bases, leaving 2 bases of the junction unmatched. The CDR3 region is CASSGGGQETQYF. CDR3 DNA: TGTGCCAGTAGCGGGGGGGGGCAAGAGACCCAGTACTTC.

V gene TRBV4-3 combines with J gene TRBJ1-5, with D possibly TRBD1 on 5 matching bases. CDR3 size: 10 residues. V was trimmed by 11 bases and J by 7 bases, leaving 9 bases between them. Germline lookup yields CDR1 LGHNA and CDR2 YSLEER. The DNA of the CDR3 is TGCGCCGGGGGAGGACAGCCCCAGCATTTT. Its translation: CAGGGQPQHF.